Detailed here is one T cell receptor (beta chain). Its matching antigen is unknown. The junction differs from germline at one of its ends, possibly a read error. Each ophthalmopathy patient scored at least 3 on the Clinical Activity Score and at least 4 on NOSPECS grade, with duration under 3 months. Patients showing uncontrolled infection, other autoimmune disease, pregnancy or lactation were ineligible. These data originate in a study of T cells in Graves' hyperthyroidism and ophthalmopathy. On the study more broadly: Before any treatment, at initial diagnosis, peripheral blood was collected.

The CDR3 is made up of 15 amino acids. Germline values: CDR1 SEHNR, CDR2 FQNEAQ (reference sequence). Authors of the study amplified TCR beta CDR3 regions from RNA transcripts. The study used the HTBI primer set for a first-round RT-PCR of the TCR CDR3. Using its own MiXCR run on the multiplex PCR reads, TCRdb lists one record per CDR3 protein. The sample lists fewer than 40,000 distinct CDR3 sequences, 50% to 55% occurring once. Broader study findings: In the analysis, a 13 V-J model separated ophthalmopathy from stable hyperthyroidism.

The genes are TRBV7-9 and TRBJ2-4, with unresolved D. The sequence was collected from a middle-aged man with Graves' ophthalmopathy. Material for sequencing was blood. CDR3 DNA: TGTGCCAGCAGCTTAAATAATTGGGCCAAAAACATTCAGTACTGG. Its translation is CASSLNNWAKNIQYW.